The 16 T cell receptor beta chains below were found in one sample sequenced in a study of tumor-infiltrating lymphocytes in primary liver carcinoma. Researchers drew blood RNA from unsorted whole blood and extracted germline DNA as well. cDNA specific to TCR beta was made from about 0.45 ug of total RNA, with a constant-region primer employed for priming. Researchers made the TCR beta libraries by running three nested multiplex PCR rounds with slightly modified ARM-PCR. Primers for the first two PCR rounds were TRBV1-TRBV30 forward primers and a C-beta reverse primer (approximately 10 cycles per round). MiXCR, applied by TCRdb to the multiplex PCR reads, yields one record per CDR3 protein. The sample holds 330,000 or so distinct CDR3 sequences, 65% seen once. Specimen: peripheral blood. The receptors were sampled from a man aged 40-55 years with primary liver carcinoma and hepatitis B virus infection.

Points on this clonotype: One end of the junction does not line up with germline, which may come from a read error. V is TRBV5-1 and J is TRBJ2-3; TRBD1 matches 7 bases. This CDR3 region has 15 residues. Looked up from germline, CDR1 is SGHRS and CDR2 is YFSETQ. In nucleotides, the CDR3 is TGCGCCAGCAGCCCGCCCGGGACAGTCTCAGATACGCAGTGTTTT. Translation gives CASSPPGTVSDTQCF.

This clonotype was recorded a few times. The chain joins TRBV12-3 or TRBV12-4 to TRBJ2-5, with 13 bases that match TRBD2. The CDR3 sequence is 17 residues long. The J segment lost 5 bases and the V segment lost 4 bases, leaving 10 bases of the junction unmatched. DNA for the CDR3: TGTGCCAGCAGTTCGGGACTAGCGGGATTGGCGGGCGAGACCCAGTACTTC. This gives the protein CASSSGLAGLAGETQYF.

This clonotype appeared many times. This chain joins TRBV4-1 and TRBJ2-7; 14 nucleotides match TRBD2. The CDR3 has 22 residues. V trimming: 4 bases; J trimming: 0 bases; junction bases outside the gene matches: 20. Germline CDR1 MGHRA, CDR2 YSYEKL. CDR3 sequence reads: CASSLQRGVGTSGSHSSYEQYF. The CDR3 nucleotides are TGCGCCAGCAGCCTACAACGCGGAGTCGGGACTAGCGGGAGTCACAGCTCCTACGAGCAGTACTTC.

Worth noting for this clonotype: An end of the junction does not agree with germline; a read error may underlie this. The J gene is TRBJ1-1, the V gene TRBV11-2; 8 nucleotides match TRBD1. Germline CDR1 reads SGHAT; CDR2 reads FQNNGV. The CDR3 totals 17 residues. Written as DNA, the CDR3 is TGTGCCAGCAGCCCTACCGGGACAGGAGATATAAACACCGAAGCTTTCTTT. This codes for CASSPTGTGDINTEAFF.

In regard to this clonotype: A much larger clone is a single base away; this may be a read error. The chain is built from TRBV6-8 and TRBJ2-7; 7 bases align to TRBD2. With 4 bases clipped from V and 2 bases from J, the junction kept 8 bases outside the gene matches. Germline V gene lookup returns CDR1 MNHGY and CDR2 SAAAGT. CDR3 length: 15 amino acids. The CDR3 is CASSSLPRGTYEQYF. In nucleotides, the CDR3 is TGTGCCAGCAGTTCCCTCCCGCGGGGGACCTACGAGCAGTACTTC.

This clonotype was seen a single time. Since a much larger clone is just one base distant, this may be a read error. The chain has TRBV7-8 and TRBJ2-5, with D uncertain. V lost 2 bases, J lost 2 bases, and 12 bases lay in between. This CDR3 comprises 15 residues. Germline V gives CDR1 SGHVS, CDR2 FQNEAQ. The CDR3 reads CASSLNRARQETQYF. The CDR3, as DNA: TGTGCCAGCAGCTTAAACAGAGCCCGTCAAGAGACCCAGTACTTC. Using reference TRBV7-8 and TRBJ2-5 for the parts outside the CDR3, the full variable domain is GAGVSQSPRYKVAKRGQDVALRCDPISGHVSLFWYQQALGQGPEFLTYFQNEAQLDKSGLPSDRFFAERPEGSVSTLKIQRTQQEDSAVYLCASSLNRARQETQYFGPGTRLLVL.

This chain uses TRBV2 with TRBJ2-5; D is possibly TRBD2 (5 bases). In germline, CDR1 is SNHLY, CDR2 FYNNEI. The CDR3 spans 14 residues. Trimming removed 4 bases at V and 5 bases at J, with 14 bases between. CDR3 nucleotide sequence: TGTGCCAGCAGTGGTTACCGGACGGGGGAGACCCAGTACTTC. Its protein product is CASSGYRTGETQYF. Based on the CDR3 plus reference TRBV2 and TRBJ2-5, the full variable domain is EPEVTQTPSHQVTQMGQEVILRCVPISNHLYFYWYRQILGQKVEFLVSFYNNEISEKSEIFDDQFSVERPDGSNFTLKIRSTKLEDSAMYFCASSGYRTGETQYFGPGTRLLVL.

Regarding this clonotype: This may be a read error: a much more frequent sequence differs by one nucleotide. V usage is TRBV12-3 or TRBV12-4 and J usage is TRBJ2-2, with D unresolved. Trimming removed 6 bases from V and 9 bases from J, with 17 bases in between. The CDR3 is made up of 14 amino acids. The DNA for the CDR3 is TGTGCCAGCAGCCCTCGTGGGTTATCCAGGGAGCTGTTTTTT. As protein: CASSPRGLSRELFF.

As for this clonotype: At one boundary the junction diverges from the germline segment, which might be a read error. This rearrangement joins TRBV7-8 to TRBJ2-2; D may be TRBD2 (6 bases). This CDR3 has 15 residues. CDR1 and CDR2 from the germline V gene are SGHVS and FQNEAQ. The CDR3, as DNA: TGTGCCAGCATCTTAGTGGGGGGGAACACCGGGGAGCTGTTTTTT. Translated, it gives CASILVGGNTGELFF.

The table lists this clonotype with a few counts. The chain carries TRBV7-9 and TRBJ2-5, with D uncertain. Germline CDR1 is SEHNR and CDR2 is FQNEAQ (reference sequence). Deletions cut 5 bases from V and 4 bases from J, with 8 bases between. The CDR3 is made up of 12 amino acids. CDR3: CASSRSRETQYF. The CDR3 DNA reads TGTGCCAGCAGCCGATCACGAGAGACCCAGTACTTC.

Note on this clonotype: This may come from a read error, since a much larger clone is one base off. CDR3 nucleotides: TGTGCCAGCGGAGGACCCGAGCACTATGGCCACACCTTC. It encodes CASGGPEHYGHTF. The V call is TRBV5-6, the J call TRBJ1-2; the D is unclear. Germline V gene lookup returns CDR1 SGHDT and CDR2 YYEEEE. The CDR3 runs to 13 residues. Drawing the rest from reference TRBV5-6 and TRBJ1-2, the complete variable domain is DAGVTQSPTHLIKTRGQQVTLRCSPKSGHDTVSWYQQALGQGPQFIFQYYEEEERQRGNFPDRFSGHQFPNYSSELNVNALLLGDSALYLCASGGPEHYGHTFGSGTRLTVV.

The chain employs TRBV30 and TRBJ1-5; 7 nucleotides agree with TRBD1. Germline assignment: CDR1 GTSNPN and CDR2 SVGIG (reference sequence). The CDR3 has 14 amino acids. V lost 1 base to trimming and J lost 6 bases; unmatched junction nucleotides: 6. Here the CDR3 reads CAWSGDRVGQPQHF. The CDR3 DNA reads as TGTGCCTGGAGTGGTGACAGGGTGGGTCAGCCCCAGCATTTT.

The chain joins TRBV11-2 to TRBJ2-1; tentative D call: TRBD1 (6 bases). CDR3 length: 12 amino acids. CDR1 and CDR2 from the germline V gene are SGHAT and FQNNGV. Trimming removed 6 bases at V and 9 bases at J, with 12 bases between. CDR3 DNA sequence: TGTGCCAGCAGTTTACAGGGTATTGAGCAGTTCTTC. It is translated as CASSLQGIEQFF.

The V and J genes are TRBV30 and TRBJ2-3; 7 bases line up with TRBD2. V trimming: 5 bases; J trimming: 3 bases; junction bases outside the gene matches: 5. The CDR3 runs 13 residues. CDR1 and CDR2 (germline): GTSNPN, SVGIG (reference sequence). CDR3 loop: CAWGGRATDTQYF. CDR3 coding DNA: TGTGCCTGGGGGGGGAGGGCGACAGATACGCAGTATTTT.

The V and J genes are TRBV18 and TRBJ2-2, with 9 bases identical to TRBD1. Germline V lookup: CDR1 KGHSH, CDR2 LQKENI. The CDR3 spans 15 residues. The trim removed 4 bases at V and 2 bases at J, leaving 2 bases unmatched. The CDR3 DNA reads TGTGCCAGCTCACGGACAGGGGCAAACACCGGGGAGCTGTTTTTT. Amino acid sequence: CASSRTGANTGELFF.

This clonotype has a handful of counts. V gene TRBV12-3 or TRBV12-4 combines with J gene TRBJ2-3, with D perhaps TRBD1 (5 bases). CDR3 length equals 13 residues. The germline V and J ends were trimmed by 5 bases and 5 bases, with 11 bases remaining between them. The CDR3 reads CASSPRRVDTQYF. CDR3 bases: TGTGCCAGCAGTCCTCGCAGGGTAGATACGCAGTATTTT.